This T cell receptor (beta chain) originates from a study of shared clonotypes between healthy human individuals. Study-level results: Researchers found naive subsets generally carried larger estimated richness than memory subsets.

A split of CD4+ cells into CD45RA+ naive and CD45RA-negative memory subsets was performed. As regards this clone: Its target is unknown.

After removal of 6 bases from V and 1 base from J, the junction contained 17 bases not matched to a gene. The CDR3 totals 18 residues. The V gene's germline CDR1 is SGHRS and CDR2 YFSETQ. The data were produced by immunoSEQ multiplex PCR, yet TCRdb's version contains in-frame clones alone and is incomplete. Here the sample spans roughly 700,000 clones, around 67% being singletons. The V and J genes are TRBV5-1 and TRBJ2-5; 8 bases fit TRBD2. The sample was memory CD4+ T cells sorted from blood. Subset: CD45RA-negative fraction. The receptor was derived from a woman in her 30s in good health. CDR3 region: CASKLWAGGTNPQETQYF. The CDR3 DNA sequence: TGCGCCAGCAAACTGTGGGCGGGAGGCACCAATCCCCAAGAGACCCAGTACTTC.